This TCR beta chain comes out of a study of beta chain features in type 1 diabetes. Overall study findings and caveats: A potential PCR bias toward shorter templates would be equal in patient and control samples. Type 1 diabetes patients showed a moderate but significant shortening of TCRB CDR3s in all four CD4+ subsets.

A word on this clone: The target antigen is unknown.

Trimming pared 4 bases from V and 0 bases from J, leaving 16 bases between. Germline assignment: CDR1 SGHTS and CDR2 YDEGEE. The CDR3 extends over 16 amino acids. Every bit of the isolated RNA underwent reverse transcription, so sequencing read expressed TCRB transcripts. Data came from immunoSEQ multiplex PCR; TCRdb stores just in-frame clones and leaves some out. The sample has about 280,000 clones, roughly 15% seen once. The sequenced sample was naive CD4+ T cells from blood. The chain has TRBV5-8 and TRBJ2-5, with D possibly TRBD1 on 6 matching bases. The receptor comes from a man younger than 35 with type 1 diabetes. The DNA for the CDR3 is TGTGCCAGCAGCCCGGCCGCAGGGGCTTACCAAGAGACCCAGTACTTC. This translates into CASSPAAGAYQETQYF.